These 16 T cell receptor beta chains share one sample of origin, sequenced in a study of beta chain features in type 1 diabetes. Overall study findings and caveats: Type 1 diabetes patients had TCRB CDR3s that were shorter (moderately but significantly so) in all four CD4+ subsets.

The investigators reverse transcribed all of the isolated RNA, so they sequenced expressed TCRB transcripts. The table came from immunoSEQ multiplex PCR; TCRdb's copy has only in-frame clones and leaves some out. The sample has 300,000 or so clones; around 8.5% are singletons. These receptors have no identified antigens. Sequenced: central memory CD4+ T cells from blood. These receptors all come from a young man with type 1 diabetes.

The chain links TRBV5-5 to TRBJ2-2; TRBD1 is a possible D gene (6 bases). Trimming shortened V by 1 base and J by 5 bases, and 9 bases separated the two germline ends. The CDR3 is 14 residues long. Looked up from germline, CDR1 is SGHKS and CDR2 is YYEKEE (reference sequence). CDR3 in amino acids: CASSLSGETGELFF. CDR3 coding DNA: TGTGCCAGCAGCTTGTCAGGGGAGACCGGGGAGCTGTTTTTT.

CDR3 residues: CASGGEVKETQYF. CDR3 DNA sequence: TGTGCCAGCGGGGGGGAGGTGAAAGAGACCCAGTACTTC. The chain is built from TRBV2 and TRBJ2-5; 7 bases match TRBD2. Germline values: CDR1 SNHLY, CDR2 FYNNEI. CDR3 length: 13 amino acids. V gave up 8 bases and J gave up 3 bases; unmatched junction bases: 6.

This rearrangement joins TRBV7-9 to TRBJ1-2, with unresolved D. CDR3 length equals 14 residues. Trimming removed 0 bases at V and 8 bases at J, with 13 bases between. Germline assignment: CDR1 SEHNR and CDR2 FQNEAQ (reference sequence). The CDR3, as DNA: TGTGCCAGCAGCTTAGCAGAAGGGCTCAGGGGCTACACCTTC. This sequence encodes CASSLAEGLRGYTF. The variable domain in full, completed from reference TRBV7-9 and TRBJ1-2, reads DTGVSQNPRHKITKRGQNVTFRCDPISEHNRLYWYRQTLGQGPEFLTYFQNEAQLEKSRLLSDRFSAERPKGSFSTLEIQRTEQGDSAMYLCASSLAEGLRGYTFGSGTRLTVV.

This clone showed up just a few times. This chain connects TRBV29-1 to TRBJ2-2; no reliable D call. The V and J ends lost 4 bases and 3 bases respectively, with 3 bases between them. From germline, CDR1 is SQVTM and CDR2 ANQGSEA. The CDR3 contains 11 residues. CDR3 coding DNA: TGCAGCGTTGGGGACACCGGGGAGCTGTTTTTT. Amino acids: CSVGDTGELFF.

The chain is built from TRBV7-8 and TRBJ1-1; D gene uncertain. Germline V gene sequence: CDR1 SGHVS, CDR2 FQNEAQ. The CDR3 has 12 residues. V was trimmed by 3 bases and J by 6 bases, leaving 8 bases between them. DNA for the CDR3: TGTGCCAGCAGCTTCGAAAAGGCTGAAGCTTTCTTT. This gives the protein CASSFEKAEAFF.

The chain has TRBV9 and TRBJ2-1, with TRBD2 matching over 8 bases. Germline V gives CDR1 SGDLS, CDR2 YYNGEE. This CDR3 has 16 residues. With 0 bases clipped from V and 2 bases from J, the junction kept 4 bases outside the gene matches. The CDR3 loop reads CASSVGGSGTYNEQFF. As DNA, the CDR3 is TGTGCCAGCAGCGTAGGAGGTAGCGGGACCTACAATGAGCAGTTCTTC.

This clone showed up just a few times. V is TRBV5-6 and J is TRBJ2-7; D is possibly TRBD2 (5 bases). There are 13 residues in the CDR3. The ends were cut back, 0 bases at V and 5 bases at J, with 9 bases in the middle. The germline V gene has CDR1 SGHDT and CDR2 YYEEEE. CDR3 sequence reads: CASSLAGINEQYF. In nucleotides, the CDR3 is TGTGCCAGCAGCTTGGCCGGGATCAACGAGCAGTACTTC.

The chain joins TRBV12-5 to TRBJ2-5, with a tentative D call TRBD1 (6 bases). The germline V and J ends were trimmed by 6 bases and 5 bases, with 13 bases remaining between them. The CDR3 totals 13 residues. Germline CDR1 is LGHNT and CDR2 is FRNRAP. The CDR3 DNA is TGTGCTAGTGGCGTCGGGACATCGGAGACCCAGTACTTC. Its translation: CASGVGTSETQYF.

This clone was recorded a few times. The V and J genes are TRBV7-2 and TRBJ1-6; D ambiguous. Germline CDR1 is SGHTA and CDR2 is FQGNSA. The CDR3 is made up of 11 amino acids. With 7 bases removed from V and 10 bases from J, the gap between germline ends came to 8 bases. The CDR3 region is CASTHGSPLHF. As DNA, the CDR3 is TGTGCCAGCACCCACGGGTCACCCCTCCACTTT.

The chain carries TRBV5-6 and TRBJ1-1, with unresolved D. Germline CDR1 and CDR2: SGHDT and YYEEEE. The V end was cut by 4 bases, the J end by 1 base, with 14 bases between. The CDR3 sequence is 15 residues long. The CDR3 region has the DNA TGTGCCAGCAGCGCCTGGAATCGGCAGAACACTGAAGCTTTCTTT. This sequence encodes CASSAWNRQNTEAFF.

The table lists this clone with a few counts. The CDR3, as DNA: TGTGCCAGCAGCTTCGGGTCGGGGTCAGCGTTCGGCTACACCTTC. As protein: CASSFGSGSAFGYTF. V usage is TRBV5-4 and J usage is TRBJ1-2, with no clear D. Germline V gives CDR1 SGHNT, CDR2 YYREEE (reference sequence). This CDR3 has 15 residues. With 2 bases removed from V and 8 bases from J, the gap between germline ends came to 19 bases.

This clone was detected only a few times. The chain is built from TRBV2 and TRBJ1-5; 8 nucleotides align to TRBD1. The CDR3 sequence is 14 residues long. V lost 5 bases to trimming and J lost 7 bases; unmatched junction nucleotides: 7. Germline V gene sequence: CDR1 SNHLY, CDR2 FYNNEI. The CDR3 nucleotides read TGTGCCAGCAGTCCCGACAGGGGAGAGCAGCCCCAGCATTTT. Translation gives CASSPDRGEQPQHF.

The chain uses TRBV5-1 and TRBJ1-2; 7 bases line up with TRBD1. The CDR3 runs to 16 residues. Germline V gene sequence: CDR1 SGHRS, CDR2 YFSETQ. Trimming took 0 bases from V and 4 from J; bases not matched to a gene: 9. CDR3 in amino acids: CASSLAGTDNSYGYTF. The CDR3 coding sequence is TGCGCCAGCAGCTTGGCTGGGACAGATAATTCCTATGGCTACACCTTC.

This clone was detected many times. This chain connects TRBV5-4 to TRBJ2-5, with no clear D. Germline CDR1 and CDR2: SGHNT and YYREEE (reference sequence). V was cut by 1 base and J by 5 bases, with 9 bases left in between. The CDR3 is 13 residues long. CDR3 amino acids: CASSLIPSETQYF. The CDR3 DNA reads as TGTGCCAGCAGCTTGATCCCCTCGGAGACCCAGTACTTC.

This clone was observed a handful of times. The chain joins TRBV19 to TRBJ2-2; D is possibly TRBD1 (5 bases). The CDR3 has 13 amino acids. Germline V lookup: CDR1 LNHDA, CDR2 SQIVND (reference sequence). V was clipped by 7 bases and J by 6 bases, with 12 bases between them. The DNA for the CDR3 is TGTGCCAGTAAGACCCAGGGATCCGGGGAGCTGTTTTTT. It is translated as CASKTQGSGELFF.

This clone occurred a few times. The rearrangement joins TRBV7-9 to TRBJ2-3; TRBD2 matches 13 bases. The germline V gene has CDR1 SEHNR and CDR2 FQNEAQ (reference sequence). CDR3 length: 16 amino acids. Trimming removed 4 bases from V and 3 bases from J; junction bases left unmatched: 4. CDR3 sequence reads: CASSSGLAGETDTQYF. Written as DNA, the CDR3 is TGTGCCAGCAGCTCCGGACTAGCGGGGGAGACAGATACGCAGTATTTT.